The rows below give T cell receptor beta chains drawn from one sample of a study of T cells in Graves' hyperthyroidism and ophthalmopathy. TCRdb recomputed calls from the multiplex PCR reads with MiXCR, one row per CDR3 protein. The sample includes about 360,000 distinct CDR3 sequences, approximately 19% seen only once; the top ten take approximately 4%. Sequencing was performed on blood. These receptors were obtained from a young woman with Graves' hyperthyroidism. The CDR3 runs from the conserved cysteine through the conserved F or W. The order of the fields is clone size, CDR3 length, D gene, J gene, V gene, CDR3 protein, CDR3 DNA. A D gene is named only where the DNA matches it firmly. Where a row states a size, it is once, few, many or the class of an expanded clone; other rows omit it.

many 14 - TRBJ1-2 TRBV4-1 CASSQVAITYGYTF TGCGCCAGCAGCCAAGTAGCAATCACCTATGGCTACACCTTC
many 14 - TRBJ1-5 TRBV6-1 CASSEVPRRQPQHF TGTGCCAGCAGTGAAGTGCCCCGAAGGCAGCCCCAGCATTTT
many 13 - TRBJ2-5 TRBV12-3/TRBV12-4 CASSLGTMQTQYF TGTGCCAGCAGTTTAGGGACAATGCAGACCCAGTACTTC
once 13 TRBD1 TRBJ2-2 TRBV2 CASNPTGPGELFF TGTGCCAGCAACCCGACAGGGCCCGGGGAGCTGTTTTTT
many 16 TRBD1 TRBJ1-2 TRBV5-1 CASSLGGQATNYGYTF TGCGCCAGCAGCTTGGGGGGACAGGCAACTAACTATGGCTACACCTTC
- 17 TRBD1 TRBJ1-3 TRBV12-3/TRBV12-4 CASSLGWDSLSGNTIYF TGTGCCAGCAGTTTAGGGTGGGACAGTCTCTCTGGAAACACCATATATTTT
many 14 - TRBJ1-1 TRBV20-1 CSARSGGWGTEAFF TGCAGTGCTAGAAGTGGAGGGTGGGGCACTGAAGCTTTCTTT
- 14 - TRBJ2-5 TRBV6-5 CASSYPGAQETQYF TGTGCCAGCAGTTACCCGGGAGCCCAAGAGACCCAGTACTTC
many 13 TRBD1 TRBJ1-1 TRBV20-1 CSALRGESTEAFF TGCAGTGCACTCAGGGGGGAATCCACTGAAGCTTTCTTT
many 12 - TRBJ1-5 TRBV11-2 CASSLVDQPQHF TGTGCCAGCAGCTTAGTTGATCAGCCCCAGCATTTT
few 15 TRBD1 TRBJ1-1 TRBV6-1 CASSDKWTGNTEAFF TGTGCCAGCAGTGATAAATGGACAGGGAACACTGAAGCTTTCTTT
many 13 TRBD2 TRBJ2-2 TRBV10-3 CAISGLAAGELFF TGTGCCATCAGTGGACTAGCCGCCGGGGAGCTGTTTTTT
many 15 - TRBJ1-2 TRBV10-1 CASSPGTSPARGYTF TGCGCCAGCAGTCCCGGGACCTCTCCAGCACGAGGCTACACCTTC
many 14 - TRBJ1-1 TRBV20-1 CSTQSGTANTEAFF TGCAGTACGCAATCCGGGACGGCGAACACTGAAGCTTTCTTT
many 11 - TRBJ2-7 TRBV2 CASSGSVEQYF TGTGCCAGCAGTGGAAGTGTTGAGCAGTACTTC
many 15 - TRBJ1-5 TRBV28 CASSLAGVSNQPQHF TGTGCCAGCAGTCTCGCGGGGGTCAGCAATCAGCCCCAGCATTTT
- 15 - TRBJ1-1 TRBV6-5 CASSSLVRLNTEAFF TGTGCCAGCAGTTCCCTCGTTAGACTGAACACTGAAGCTTTCTTT
many 15 TRBD1 TRBJ1-1 TRBV10-3 CAIHAQGARNTEAFF TGTGCCATCCACGCACAGGGGGCACGGAACACTGAAGCTTTCTTT
many 17 - TRBJ1-2 TRBV12-3/TRBV12-4 CASSLAAPRGRNYGYTF TGTGCCAGCAGTTTAGCGGCCCCGCGGGGGCGGAACTATGGCTACACCTTC
many 13 TRBD1 TRBJ2-7 TRBV20-1 CSARDRLSYEQYF TGCAGTGCGAGGGACAGGCTCTCCTACGAGCAGTACTTC
many 13 - TRBJ1-1 TRBV24-1 CATSDEENTEAFF TGTGCCACCAGTGATGAGGAGAACACTGAAGCTTTCTTT
many 13 TRBD1 TRBJ1-1 TRBV6-5 CASLQGGGTEAFF TGTGCCAGCTTGCAGGGGGGAGGCACTGAAGCTTTCTTT
- 14 - TRBJ2-7 TRBV12-3/TRBV12-4 CASRETGRVDEQYF TGTGCCAGCAGAGAAACAGGGAGGGTCGACGAGCAGTACTTC
few 14 - TRBJ1-6 TRBV28 CAVAQYPHNSPLHF TGTGCCGTTGCCCAATATCCGCATAATTCACCCCTCCACTTT
- 13 - TRBJ2-7 TRBV20-1 CSASNRASYEQYF TGCAGTGCTAGCAACAGGGCGTCCTACGAGCAGTACTTC
few 15 - TRBJ1-1 TRBV12-3/TRBV12-4 CASSYRGRRNTEAFF TGTGCCAGCAGTTACCGGGGGCGGCGGAACACTGAAGCTTTCTTT
many 13 - TRBJ2-5 TRBV10-2 CASRMTSRETQYF TGCGCCAGCAGGATGACTAGTCGAGAGACCCAGTACTTC
- 15 - TRBJ1-6 TRBV5-1 CASSSSILANSPLHF TGCGCCAGCAGCTCCTCGATCCTCGCCAATTCACCCCTCCACTTC
few 15 TRBD1 TRBJ2-5 TRBV4-1 CASSQGDRDEETQYF TGCGCCAGCAGCCAAGGGGACAGGGATGAGGAGACCCAGTACTTC
many 13 - TRBJ1-2 TRBV20-1 CSVGSAGARGYTF TGCAGTGTGGGGTCGGCCGGGGCGCGTGGCTACACCTTC